The rows below give T cell receptor beta chains drawn from one sample of a study of T cells in narcolepsy. Clones were sequenced by immunoSEQ multiplex PCR, and TCRdb holds only the in-frame ones, with some missing. This sample carries tens of thousands of clones, about nine tenths of them seen once, and the ten largest clones take 1% to 1.5%. Material: CD45RA- memory CD4+ T cells from PBMCs. The receptors originated from a human donor with narcolepsy. CDR3s include the opening cysteine and the closing phenylalanine or tryptophan. A D gene is named only where the DNA matches it firmly. Part of the rows lack a size; the others show once, few, many or a class for expanded clones.

length	size	V	D	J	DNA	CDR3
17	-	TRBV5-6	-	TRBJ1-1	TGTGCCAGCAGCCACCTCTACCAGGGTCTAGACGACACTGAAGCTTTCTTT	CASSHLYQGLDDTEAFF
10	-	TRBV5-8	-	TRBJ1-3	TGTGCCAGCAGCCTATACACCATATATTTT	CASSLYTIYF
15	once	TRBV19	TRBD1	TRBJ1-5	TGTGCCAGTACCCCGACAGGGACTTACATCCAGCCCCAGCATTTT	CASTPTGTYIQPQHF
15	-	TRBV7-2	-	TRBJ2-7	TGTGCCAGCAACAAGGACGGCCGGGCTTCCAACGAGCAGTACTTC	CASNKDGRASNEQYF
13	-	TRBV6-5	TRBD1	TRBJ1-1	TGTGCCAGCAGTTACGGACAGGGTAATCGGGCTTTCTTT	CASSYGQGNRAFF
12	-	TRBV30	-	TRBJ1-3	TGTGCCTGGAACAGGGTTGGAAACACCATATATTTT	CAWNRVGNTIYF
12	-	TRBV7-2	-	TRBJ2-7	TGTGCCAGCAGCCCCAGGACTGACGAGCAGTACTTC	CASSPRTDEQYF
12	-	TRBV11-1	-	TRBJ1-1	TGTGCCAGCCGGGGGCCCTCAGGGAAAGCTTTCTTT	CASRGPSGKAFF
15	-	TRBV5-6	-	TRBJ1-1	TGTGCCAGCAGCAGGCCGACGGGAGGTCACACTGAAGCTTTCTTT	CASSRPTGGHTEAFF
11	-	TRBV20-1	-	TRBJ1-1	TGCAGTGGAGGGGTCCGGGGGGAAGCTTTCTTT	CSGGVRGEAFF
14	-	TRBV5-1	-	TRBJ1-1	TGCGCCAGCAGAAGTACAGGCTCGAACACTGAAGCTTTCTTT	CASRSTGSNTEAFF
17	-	TRBV5-4	-	TRBJ2-2	TGTGCCAGCAGCTTTCTGGGTGGGGGGGCCCCGGCCGGGGAGCTGTTTTTT	CASSFLGGGAPAGELFF
14	-	TRBV5-1	-	TRBJ2-1	TGCGCCAGCAGCATCGGGAGCAAAGCGGATGAGCAGTTCTTC	CASSIGSKADEQFF
15	-	TRBV5-6	-	TRBJ2-7	TGTGCCAGCAGCTTGAAGGACCGGAGCTCCTACGAGCAGTACTTC	CASSLKDRSSYEQYF
14	-	TRBV5-1	-	TRBJ2-7	TGCGCCAGCAGCTCCGGAACCTTGGGCTACGAGCAGTACTTC	CASSSGTLGYEQYF
15	-	TRBV19	-	TRBJ1-1	TGTGCCAGTAGTCACCTCGGGACATTGAACACTGAAGCTTTCTTT	CASSHLGTLNTEAFF
12	-	TRBV5-1	-	TRBJ1-1	TGCGCCAGCCGTCAGGACAGCGAAGAAGCTTTCTTT	CASRQDSEEAFF
12	-	TRBV2	-	TRBJ1-2	TGTGCCAGCAGTGAGGCCGGGTATGGCTACACCTTC	CASSEAGYGYTF
13	-	TRBV5-4	-	TRBJ2-6	TGTGCCAGCCTAAGGGCCGGGGCCAACGTCCTGACTTTC	CASLRAGANVLTF
15	-	TRBV19	-	TRBJ1-5	TGTGCCAGTAGTATAGGTCAGAATAGCAATCAGCCCCAGCATTTT	CASSIGQNSNQPQHF
13	-	TRBV29-1	-	TRBJ1-2	TGCAGCGTTGAACGGGCAGGGCAATCGGGCTACACCTTC	CSVERAGQSGYTF
14	-	TRBV6-5	-	TRBJ1-5	TGTGCCAGCAGTGGGTCTATTGGCAATCAGCCCCAGCATTTT	CASSGSIGNQPQHF
14	-	TRBV5-5	TRBD1	TRBJ1-1	TGTGCCAGCAGCTTGGAGGGACAGGGGACTGAAGCTTTCTTT	CASSLEGQGTEAFF
14	-	TRBV27	TRBD1	TRBJ1-5	TGTGCCAGCAGTTCAGGGACAGGGAATCAGCCCCAGCATTTT	CASSSGTGNQPQHF
18	-	TRBV27	-	TRBJ2-2	TGTGCCAGCAGTCCTGGGACTCCGGCAGTTGCGAACACCGGGGAGCTGTTTTTT	CASSPGTPAVANTGELFF
15	-	TRBV4-1	TRBD2	TRBJ2-3	TGCGCCAGCAGCCACCAAGAAGGACTAGAGGGTACGCAGTATTTT	CASSHQEGLEGTQYF
14	-	TRBV5-6	TRBD1	TRBJ1-5	TGTGCCAGCAGCGGACAGGGATTCAATCAGCCCCAGCATTTT	CASSGQGFNQPQHF
13	-	TRBV2	-	TRBJ2-7	TGTGCCAGCAGTGAGCGGGGCAGGGGAGAGCAGTACTTC	CASSERGRGEQYF
14	-	TRBV7-9	-	TRBJ2-3	TGTGCCAGCAGCTGGGATAGCACAGATGGTACGCAGTATTTT	CASSWDSTDGTQYF
13	-	TRBV9	TRBD1	TRBJ1-2	TGTGCCAGCAGCCCGCGGGACAGCTATGGCTACACCTTC	CASSPRDSYGYTF
15	-	TRBV6-1	TRBD1	TRBJ1-5	TGTGCCAGCAGTGCATGGGACAGTAGAAATCAGCCCCAGCATTTT	CASSAWDSRNQPQHF
12	-	TRBV10-3	-	TRBJ2-7	TGTGCCATCAGTGAAAAAGGATACGAGCAGTACTTC	CAISEKGYEQYF
16	-	TRBV15	-	TRBJ1-4	TGTGCCACCAGCAGAGGCAGGGCTACTTTAAATGAAAAACTGTTTTTT	CATSRGRATLNEKLFF
15	-	TRBV5-6	TRBD1	TRBJ2-5	TGTGCCAGCAGCTTGTTCGGGACAGCACAAGAGACCCAGTACTTC	CASSLFGTAQETQYF
14	-	TRBV6-6	-	TRBJ2-7	TGTGCCAGCAGTCACGGGGTTAGCTCCTACGAGCAGTACTTC	CASSHGVSSYEQYF
14	-	TRBV4-1	-	TRBJ1-1	TGCGCCAGCAGCCACCCTCGAGGCGTTACTGAAGCTTTCTTT	CASSHPRGVTEAFF
18	-	TRBV7-2	TRBD2	TRBJ2-3	TGTGCCAGCAGCTTAGGGACACTAGCGCGCGCTAGCACAGATACGCAGTATTTT	CASSLGTLARASTDTQYF
14	-	TRBV19	-	TRBJ2-7	TGTGCCAGTAGTATAGGTTGGGGTAACTACGAGCAGTACTTC	CASSIGWGNYEQYF
13	-	TRBV6-5	TRBD1	TRBJ2-5	TGTGCCAGCAGTTACGCGCGCCAGGGGGCCCAGTACTTC	CASSYARQGAQYF
16	-	TRBV5-1	TRBD2	TRBJ2-1	TGCGCCAGCAGCTTGTCGGGACTAGCGGGGGGCAATGAGCAGTTCTTC	CASSLSGLAGGNEQFF
18	few	TRBV4-2	-	TRBJ1-6	TGTGCCAGCAGCCAAGTCGGGGGCGGGGGCCCGGACAATTCACCCCTCCACTTT	CASSQVGGGGPDNSPLHF
16	-	TRBV7-8	-	TRBJ2-5	TGTGCCAGCAGCCCGGGGCATGGGGCGGTGCAAGAGACCCAGTACTTC	CASSPGHGAVQETQYF
14	-	TRBV7-3	-	TRBJ2-3	TGTGCCAGCAGCTTAGGAGCGTTTACAGATACGCAGTATTTT	CASSLGAFTDTQYF
17	-	TRBV7-8	-	TRBJ2-5	TGTGCCAGCAGCTTGGGAGCATTCTTGGGTCTTCAAGAGACCCAGTACTTC	CASSLGAFLGLQETQYF
12	-	TRBV6-1	-	TRBJ1-2	TGTGCCAGCAGTGAACGGGCAGGGGGCTACACCTTC	CASSERAGGYTF
14	-	TRBV7-9	-	TRBJ2-1	TGTGCCAGCAGCTTAGCGAGCGCGGAGGGTGGGCAGTTCTTC	CASSLASAEGGQFF
19	-	TRBV4-2	-	TRBJ2-2	TGTGCCAGCAGCCCACTAGTGGGGGGGCGAAATCTGAACACCGGGGAGCTGTTTTTT	CASSPLVGGRNLNTGELFF
15	-	TRBV6-5	-	TRBJ1-1	TGTGCCAGCAGTTACCAACATGGGCCGAACACTGAAGCTTTCTTT	CASSYQHGPNTEAFF
13	-	TRBV28	-	TRBJ1-6	TGTGCCAGCAAGGAGGCCTATAATTCACCCCTCCACTTT	CASKEAYNSPLHF
11	-	TRBV6-6	-	TRBJ1-3	TGTGCCAGCAGTCTAGGAAACACCATATATTTT	CASSLGNTIYF
14	-	TRBV27	-	TRBJ2-3	TGTGCCAGCAGAGCGGGACACGGAACAGATACGCAGTATTTT	CASRAGHGTDTQYF
15	few	TRBV7-3	TRBD2	TRBJ2-1	TGTGCCAGCAGCTTAGTGAGCGGGGGGCGGAGTGAGCAGTTCTTC	CASSLVSGGRSEQFF
12	once	TRBV11-3	-	TRBJ1-1	TGTGCCAGCAACCCGAACGGGGGATGGGCTTTCTTT	CASNPNGGWAFF
13	-	TRBV7-9	-	TRBJ1-5	TGTGCCAGCAGCCAGGCCGGTTTGGAGCCCCAGCATTTT	CASSQAGLEPQHF
11	-	TRBV5-6	-	TRBJ2-7	TGTGCCAGCAGCTTTGATCGCGAGCAGTACTTC	CASSFDREQYF